Sequencing of this TCR beta chain was carried out in a study of monozygotic twins with inflammatory bowel disease. General study findings and limits: Concordance status among twins (concordant versus discordant) showed no link to repertoire similarity, possibly from limited power. Among IBD patients, TCRbeta diversity (inverse Simpson) was lower than in healthy co-twins.

Amplification used two nested PCRs: around 15 cycles, then approximately 10 cycles, on TCRalpha/TCRbeta cDNA. TCRdb re-called the 5' RACE reads, yielding one record per CDR3 amino acid sequence without DNA. The specimen's table records 45,000 or so distinct CDR3 sequences. The CDR3 runs to 15 residues. Germline values: CDR1 SNHLY, CDR2 FYNNEI. About this clonotype itself: Its antigen is still unknown.

Sequencing input: blood. The origin of this receptor is a human donor with ulcerative colitis or Crohn's disease, or a healthy co-twin of an affected twin (not recorded which). The gene calls are TRBV2 and TRBJ1-5. The CDR3 loop reads CASSVEQLSNQPQHF.